This TCR beta chain was captured by sequencing in a study of blood T cell repertoires in COVID-19. This clone has only a few counts. Profiled with immunoSEQ multiplex PCR; TCRdb holds only in-frame clones, not every one. The sample comprises roughly 300,000 clones, around 90% of which are singletons, and under 6.5% rests with the top ten. This CDR3 spans 18 amino acids. The germline gives CDR1 MGHRA, CDR2 YSYEKL. Trimming left V 3 bases short and J 3 bases short, with 20 bases between. Sequenced sample: PBMCs or T cells enriched from blood (not recorded which). The TCR sequence derives from a woman aged 25 to 45 who had recovered from COVID-19. The V gene is TRBV4-1, the J gene TRBJ2-2; tentatively, D is TRBD1 (6 bases). CDR3 coding DNA: TGCGCCAGCAGCCAGAGCGATACCACAGGGCTGGACACCGGGGAGCTGTTTTTT. Its protein is CASSQSDTTGLDTGELFF.